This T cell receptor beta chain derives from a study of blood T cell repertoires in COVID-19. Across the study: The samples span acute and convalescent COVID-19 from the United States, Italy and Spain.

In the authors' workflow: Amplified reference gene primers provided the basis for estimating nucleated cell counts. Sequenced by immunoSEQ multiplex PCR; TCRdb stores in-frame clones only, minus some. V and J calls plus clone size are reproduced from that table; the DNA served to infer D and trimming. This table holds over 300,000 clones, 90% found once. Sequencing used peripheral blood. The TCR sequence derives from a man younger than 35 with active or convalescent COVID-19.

DNA for the CDR3: TGCAGCGTCAGCTTGCGGGAGGGCCAGTTCTTC. Its translation: CSVSLREGQFF. The chain employs TRBV29-1 and TRBJ2-1; 9 bases align to TRBD2. The trim removed 6 bases at V and 13 bases at J, leaving 7 bases unmatched. Germline CDR1 SQVTM, CDR2 ANQGSEA. The CDR3 is made up of 11 amino acids.